This T cell receptor beta chain originates from a study of shared clonotypes between healthy human individuals. Study-wide context: Every donor yielded three CD4 naive, three CD4 memory, two CD8 naive and one CD8 memory plate.

General observations from the study: Sorted-subset samples were not fully sequenced, rarefaction indicated.

Libraries were prepared by immunoSEQ multiplex PCR; TCRdb keeps only in-frame clonotypes and omits some of them. In the table there are about 690,000 clones, roughly 87% of which are singletons. This CDR3 region has 12 residues. Trimming removed 4 bases at V and 3 bases at J, with 7 bases between. From germline, CDR1 is SEHNR and CDR2 FQNEAQ (reference sequence). This clone was seen only once. Its antigen remains unidentified. Sequenced: memory CD8+ T cells from PBMCs. Subset specified: CD45RO+ cells pooled with CCR7-negative TemRA cells. The rearrangement uses TRBV7-9 and TRBJ2-7; D unresolved. This TCR derives from a man between 18 and 29 years old in good health. Some clones in this sample may be carry-over from other donors' samples. CDR3 DNA: TGTGCCAGCAGCTCAGTAGTCTACGAGCAGTACTTC. It yields the protein CASSSVVYEQYF.